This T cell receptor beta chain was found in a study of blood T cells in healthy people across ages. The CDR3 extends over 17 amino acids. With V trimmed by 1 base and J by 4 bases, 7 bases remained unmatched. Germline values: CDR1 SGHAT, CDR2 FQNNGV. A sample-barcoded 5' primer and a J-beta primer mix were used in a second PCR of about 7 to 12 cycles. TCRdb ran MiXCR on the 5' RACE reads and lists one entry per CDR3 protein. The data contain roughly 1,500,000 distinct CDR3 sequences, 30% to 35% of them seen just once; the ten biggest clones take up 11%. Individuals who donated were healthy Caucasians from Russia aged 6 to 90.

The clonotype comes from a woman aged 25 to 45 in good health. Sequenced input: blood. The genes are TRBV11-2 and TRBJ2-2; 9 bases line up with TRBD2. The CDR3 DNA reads TGTGCCAGCAGCTTAGCTTTCGCGGGAGGGCCCACCGGGGAGCTGTTTTTT. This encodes CASSLAFAGGPTGELFF. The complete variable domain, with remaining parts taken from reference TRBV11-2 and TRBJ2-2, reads EAGVAQSPRYKIIEKRQSVAFWCNPISGHATLYWYQQILGQGPKLLIQFQNNGVVDDSQLPKDRFSAERLKGVDSTLKIQPAKLEDSAVYLCASSLAFAGGPTGELFFGEGSRLTVL.